This TCR beta chain was observed in a study of OX40 agonist ivuxolimab in advanced cancers. The repertoire was sequenced with immunoSEQ multiplex PCR; TCRdb's copy has only in-frame clones and lacks some. The sample records 43,000 or so clones, approximately 83% being singletons. The germline V gene has CDR1 SGHAT and CDR2 FQNNGV. The V end lost 2 bases, the J end lost 7 bases, and 11 bases lay between the germline ends. This CDR3 region has 14 residues. The input for sequencing was CD4+ or CD8+ T cells sorted from blood, taken in a trial of the OX40 agonist ivuxolimab. This chain connects TRBV11-2 to TRBJ2-2; D is ambiguous. The clonotype comes from an adult with an advanced solid tumor such as melanoma, head and neck, liver or kidney cancer. The CDR3 loop is CASSLTRGRGELFF. CDR3 sequence (DNA): TGTGCCAGCAGCTTAACACGTGGTCGCGGGGAGCTGTTTTTT.